This entry features one T cell receptor beta chain sequence. The protocol was immunoSEQ multiplex PCR, while the TCRdb copy is restricted to in-frame clones and leaves out a portion. The sample shows about 100,000 clones, 95% of them seen only once. The V gene's germline CDR1 is SEHNR and CDR2 FQNEAQ (reference sequence). Trimming removed 5 bases from V and 1 base from J; junction bases left unmatched: 17. CDR3 length: 18 amino acids. This sample is drawn from a study of technical replicates of blood from a few donors. The chain combines TRBV7-9 with TRBJ2-7; 7 bases map to TRBD1. The sequence was collected from a human donor in good health. Sequencing was carried out using T cells isolated from PBMCs. The DNA of the CDR3 is TGTGCCAGCAGCGTAATCCCGGTAGGGGACAGTTTATCCTACGAGCAGTACTTC. It specifies CASSVIPVGDSLSYEQYF. The whole variable domain, filled in from reference TRBV7-9 and TRBJ2-7, reads DTGVSQNPRHKITKRGQNVTFRCDPISEHNRLYWYRQTLGQGPEFLTYFQNEAQLEKSRLLSDRFSAERPKGSFSTLEIQRTEQGDSAMYLCASSVIPVGDSLSYEQYFGPGTRLTVT.